The 22 T cell receptor beta chains presented below share a single source sample, sequenced in a study of blood T cell repertoires in COVID-19. Assay used: immunoSEQ multiplex PCR; TCRdb lists only in-frame clones, some missing. The repertoire holds approximately 140,000 clones, with around four fifths as singletons. The sequenced sample consisted of peripheral blood. These receptors originate from a man aged 65 to 85 with acute or convalescent COVID-19.

This chain connects TRBV28 to TRBJ1-6, with 11 bases lining up with TRBD1. There are 16 residues in the CDR3. With V trimmed by 5 bases and J by 6 bases, 6 bases remained unmatched. Looked up from germline, CDR1 is MDHEN and CDR2 is SYDVKM. The CDR3 here is CASSVGQGGFNSPLHF. The DNA of the CDR3 is TGTGCCAGCAGTGTGGGACAGGGGGGATTTAATTCACCCCTCCACTTT.

This clone has only a few counts. This chain connects TRBV25-1 to TRBJ2-1; 7 positions match TRBD2. J was trimmed by 6 bases and V by 3 bases; bases with no gene match: 11. Germline V gene data show CDR1 as MGHDK and CDR2 as SYGVNS. The CDR3 consists of 16 residues. The CDR3 loop is CASSDNEGGVLNEQFF. The CDR3 DNA reads as TGTGCCAGCAGTGATAACGAGGGAGGGGTGCTCAATGAGCAGTTCTTC.

The chain is built from TRBV5-8 and TRBJ1-5, with D unresolved. Germline values: CDR1 SGHTS, CDR2 YDEGEE. The CDR3 length is 13 residues. Trimming removed 0 bases at V and 6 bases at J, with 7 bases between. The CDR3 bases are TGTGCCAGCAGCTTGGCCGGGATTCAGCCCCAGCATTTT. Translating it yields CASSLAGIQPQHF.

The CDR3 reads CASSVAGGNNEQFF. The CDR3 DNA is TGTGCCAGCAGCGTTGCGGGGGGGAATAATGAGCAGTTCTTC. The chain uses TRBV9 and TRBJ2-1, with 9 bases lining up with TRBD2. J was trimmed by 7 bases and V by 2 bases; bases with no gene match: 4. From germline, CDR1 is SGDLS and CDR2 YYNGEE. CDR3 length equals 14 residues. The full variable domain, completed using reference TRBV9 and TRBJ2-1, is DSGVTQTPKHLITATGQRVTLRCSPRSGDLSVYWYQQSLDQGLQFLIQYYNGEERAKGNILERFSAQQFPDLHSELNLSSLELGDSALYFCASSVAGGNNEQFFGPGTRLTVL.

The DNA of the CDR3 is TGTGCCAGCAGGCTCAGAACCGGGACAGGGTCCTACGAGCAGTACTTC. Its translation is CASRLRTGTGSYEQYF. The chain links TRBV28 to TRBJ2-7; 9 bases line up with TRBD1. CDR3 length equals 16 residues. Germline CDR1 MDHEN, CDR2 SYDVKM. V trimming: 6 bases; J trimming: 1 base; junction bases outside the gene matches: 10.

This clone occurred a few times. The chain uses TRBV9 and TRBJ2-7; TRBD2 aligns across 12 bases. The germline V gene has CDR1 SGDLS and CDR2 YYNGEE. Trimming removed 3 bases from V and 2 bases from J; junction bases left unmatched: 3. The CDR3 covers 15 residues. DNA of the CDR3: TGTGCCAGCAGCGCTTCTAGCGGGAGGGCCTACGAGCAGTACTTC. Its translation is CASSASSGRAYEQYF.

The chain combines TRBV6-5 with TRBJ2-7; possibly TRBD2 for D (6 bases). The CDR3 loop spans 12 amino acids. CDR1 MNHEY and CDR2 SVGAGI come from the germline V gene. V dropped 10 bases and J dropped 2 bases, with 12 bases sitting between them. The CDR3 loop is CATRGGTYEQYF. As DNA, the CDR3 is TGTGCCACCCGGGGAGGAACCTACGAGCAGTACTTC.

This clone was observed once. This chain connects TRBV6-6 to TRBJ2-5; 13 positions match TRBD2. CDR3 length equals 14 residues. Germline V gene data show CDR1 as MNHNY and CDR2 as SVGAGI (reference sequence). V shed 10 bases and J 5 bases; nucleotides not matched to a gene: 7. The CDR3 coding sequence is TGTGCCACCAGGACTAGCGGGAGAGGGGAGACCCAGTACTTC. This codes for CATRTSGRGETQYF.

The chain links TRBV11-2 to TRBJ1-6, with no clear D. Trimming removed 3 bases from V and 10 bases from J, with 22 bases in between. This CDR3 is built from 17 residues. Germline V gene lookup returns CDR1 SGHAT and CDR2 FQNNGV. Written as DNA, the CDR3 is TGTGCCAGCAGCTTGATTTCGTTGGGCATAAGGATCTCACCCCTCCACTTT. The encoded protein is CASSLISLGIRISPLHF. Full variable domain (missing parts from reference TRBV11-2 and TRBJ1-6): EAGVAQSPRYKIIEKRQSVAFWCNPISGHATLYWYQQILGQGPKLLIQFQNNGVVDDSQLPKDRFSAERLKGVDSTLKIQPAKLEDSAVYLCASSLISLGIRISPLHFGNGTRLTVT.

V and J are TRBV19 and TRBJ1-6, with 9 bases that match TRBD1. Germline trimming cut 3 bases from V and 7 bases from J; bases unmatched to any gene: 4. The CDR3 has 15 amino acids. The germline V gene encodes CDR1 LNHDA and CDR2 SQIVND (reference sequence). This CDR3 reads CASSITGGRNSPLHF. The CDR3 region has the DNA TGTGCCAGTAGTATCACAGGGGGCAGGAATTCACCCCTCCACTTT. Complete variable domain (other parts from reference TRBV19 and TRBJ1-6): DGGITQSPKYLFRKEGQNVTLSCEQNLNHDAMYWYRQDPGQGLRLIYYSQIVNDFQKGDIAEGYSVSREKKESFPLTVTSAQKNPTAFYLCASSITGGRNSPLHFGNGTRLTVT.

J is TRBJ1-1 and V is TRBV4-2; 8 nucleotides align to TRBD1. This CDR3 contains 18 residues. V dropped 0 bases and J dropped 0; count of bases not matched to a gene: 9. Germline V gene sequence: CDR1 LGHNA, CDR2 YNFKEQ. The CDR3 DNA is TGTGCCAGCAGCCAAGACTACAGGGGGTATGATATGAACACTGAAGCTTTCTTT. This sequence encodes CASSQDYRGYDMNTEAFF.

This chain connects TRBV28 to TRBJ1-1; TRBD1 matches at 10 bases. There are 16 residues in the CDR3. Trimming removed 4 bases from V and 1 base from J; junction bases left unmatched: 6. Germline CDR1 MDHEN, CDR2 SYDVKM. The CDR3 region is CASSSTGGEANTEAFF. The CDR3 DNA follows: TGTGCCAGCAGTTCGACAGGGGGCGAAGCGAACACTGAAGCTTTCTTT.

V usage is TRBV15 and J usage is TRBJ2-2; TRBD2 is a possible D gene (5 bases). The CDR3 has 15 residues. Germline V gives CDR1 LNHNV, CDR2 YYDKDF (reference sequence). V was clipped by 0 bases and J by 4 bases, with 9 bases between them. In nucleotides, the CDR3 is TGTGCCACCAGCAGAGATTTTGGGAGCACCGGGGAGCTGTTTTTT. Amino acids: CATSRDFGSTGELFF.

The chain employs TRBV5-1 and TRBJ1-4; TRBD1 agrees at 7 bases. Germline V gives CDR1 SGHRS, CDR2 YFSETQ. The CDR3 runs to 14 residues. Germline trimming cut 4 bases from V and 5 bases from J; bases unmatched to any gene: 5. CDR3: CASSPGQVNEKLFF. CDR3 coding DNA: TGCGCCAGCAGCCCTGGACAGGTCAATGAAAAACTGTTTTTT.

V and J are TRBV24-1 and TRBJ2-1; 12 positions match TRBD1. Trimming removed 5 bases from V and 8 bases from J; junction bases left unmatched: 6. The germline CDR1 and CDR2 sequences are KGHDR and SFDVKD. The CDR3 loop spans 15 amino acids. The CDR3 nucleotides are TGTGCCACCAGTGGGGACAGGGGGCACGGCGATGAGCAGTTCTTC. Encoded protein: CATSGDRGHGDEQFF.

The genes are TRBV19 and TRBJ2-1; a weak D match, TRBD2 (5 bases). CDR3 length: 15 amino acids. V lost 5 bases and J lost 0, with 11 bases in between. Germline V gives CDR1 LNHDA, CDR2 SQIVND (reference sequence). In DNA form, the CDR3 reads TGTGCCAGTAGTGACGGGGTCTTCTCCTACAATGAGCAGTTCTTC. Protein: CASSDGVFSYNEQFF.

The chain links TRBV7-3 to TRBJ1-6; a possible D gene is TRBD1 (6 bases). This CDR3 has 14 residues. The ends were cut back, 2 bases at V and 7 bases at J, with 9 bases in the middle. Germline CDR1 is SGHTA and CDR2 is FQGTGA. The CDR3 DNA sequence: TGTGCCAGCAGCTTAGGCAGGGGAAATTCACCCCTCCACTTT. It translates to CASSLGRGNSPLHF.

This chain connects TRBV24-1 to TRBJ1-3; D possibly corresponds to TRBD1 (6 bases). V gave up 0 bases and J gave up 6 bases, with 11 bases separating them. The length of the CDR3 is 15 residues. CDR1 and CDR2 from the germline V gene are KGHDR and SFDVKD. CDR3 in amino acids: CATSDLQAGENTIYF. The CDR3 nucleotides read TGTGCCACCAGTGATTTGCAGGCAGGGGAAAACACCATATATTTT.

Only one count was recorded for this clone. V is TRBV19 and J is TRBJ2-7; 9 bases line up with TRBD2. J gave up 7 bases and V 5 bases, and 12 bases lay outside the gene matches. Germline V gives CDR1 LNHDA, CDR2 SQIVND (reference sequence). The length of the CDR3 is 15 residues. CDR3 coding DNA: TGTGCCAGTAGTCGCCGCGGAGCGGGAGGTTATGAGCAGTACTTC. This translates into CASSRRGAGGYEQYF.

The chain recombines TRBV19 with TRBJ1-5; tentative D call: TRBD1 (5 bases). The CDR3 covers 16 residues. The V gene's germline CDR1 is LNHDA and CDR2 SQIVND (reference sequence). Trimming removed 2 bases at V and 7 bases at J, with 18 bases between. This CDR3 reads CASSILGPGRRQPQHF. CDR3 bases: TGTGCCAGTAGTATATTGGGACCAGGGAGGAGACAGCCCCAGCATTTT.

The rearrangement uses TRBV4-1 and TRBJ1-3; possible D gene TRBD1, 6 bases. The germline V gene encodes CDR1 MGHRA and CDR2 YSYEKL. This CDR3 is 17 amino acids long. The V end was cut by 2 bases, the J end by 0 bases, with 14 bases between. CDR3 loop: CASSQNPRGDSGNTIYF. The CDR3 DNA follows: TGCGCCAGCAGCCAAAACCCCAGGGGAGACTCTGGAAACACCATATATTTT.

This rearrangement joins TRBV5-1 to TRBJ2-7; 7 positions match TRBD2. The CDR3 is made up of 14 amino acids. With V trimmed by 3 bases and J by 2 bases, 5 bases remained unmatched. The germline CDR1 and CDR2 sequences are SGHRS and YFSETQ. The CDR3 coding sequence is TGCGCCAGCAGCTGGTCTAGCGGACCCTACGAGCAGTACTTC. It codes for CASSWSSGPYEQYF.